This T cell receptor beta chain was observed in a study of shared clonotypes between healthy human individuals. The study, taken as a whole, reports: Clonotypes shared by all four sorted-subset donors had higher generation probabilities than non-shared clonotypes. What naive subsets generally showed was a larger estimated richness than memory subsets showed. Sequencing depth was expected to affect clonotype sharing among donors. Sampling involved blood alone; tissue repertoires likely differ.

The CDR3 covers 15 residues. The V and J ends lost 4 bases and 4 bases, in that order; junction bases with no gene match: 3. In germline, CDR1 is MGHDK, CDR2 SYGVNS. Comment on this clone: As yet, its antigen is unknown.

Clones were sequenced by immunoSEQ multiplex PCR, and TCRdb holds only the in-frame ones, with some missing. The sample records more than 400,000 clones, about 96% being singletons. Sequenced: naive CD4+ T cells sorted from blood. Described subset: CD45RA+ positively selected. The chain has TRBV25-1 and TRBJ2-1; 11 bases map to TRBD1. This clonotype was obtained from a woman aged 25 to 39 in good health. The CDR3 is CASSGTGGAYNEQFF. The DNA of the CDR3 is TGTGCCAGCAGTGGGACAGGGGGCGCTTACAATGAGCAGTTCTTC.